These 21 T cell receptor beta chains came from one sample sequenced in a study of OX40 agonist ivuxolimab in advanced cancers. Clones were sequenced by immunoSEQ multiplex PCR, and TCRdb holds only the in-frame ones, with some missing. This sample has 55,000 to 65,000 clones, with around 84% found just once. The material sequenced was CD4+ or CD8+ T cells sorted from blood, taken in a trial of the OX40 agonist ivuxolimab. Receptors originate from an adult with an advanced solid tumor such as melanoma, head and neck, liver or kidney cancer.

About this clone: A read error may account for a junction end that differs from germline. This chain uses TRBV7-7 with TRBJ2-5; TRBD2 matches at 15 bases. The CDR3 is made up of 15 amino acids. Per germline, CDR1 SSHAT and CDR2 FNYEAQ (reference sequence). CDR3 bases: TGTGCTAGCAGCCGGGGACTAGCGGGAGGAGAGACCCAGTACTTC. Translated: CASSRGLAGGETQYF.

V usage is TRBV19 and J usage is TRBJ2-3, with D unresolved. Germline CDR1 reads LNHDA; CDR2 reads SQIVND (reference sequence). V was shortened by 3 bases and J by 3 bases, with 1 base between the two germline ends. This CDR3 comprises 11 residues. As DNA, the CDR3 is TGTGCCAGTAGTATGACAGATACGCAGTATTTT. Translating gives CASSMTDTQYF.

The chain recombines TRBV6-5 with TRBJ2-5; D may be TRBD1 (5 bases). The CDR3 contains 14 residues. Germline V gene lookup returns CDR1 MNHEY and CDR2 SVGAGI. Trimming left V 6 bases short and J 1 base short, with 12 bases between. The CDR3 DNA reads as TGTGCCAGCAGCTTTAGGACACTCCAAGAGACCCAGTACTTC. Residues: CASSFRTLQETQYF.

V gene TRBV11-2 combines with J gene TRBJ2-7; D tentatively reads TRBD1 or TRBD2 (5 bases each). V lost 5 bases to trimming and J lost 6 bases, with 14 bases between them. This CDR3 comprises 13 residues. Germline CDR1 SGHAT, CDR2 FQNNGV. The CDR3 nucleotides read TGTGCCAGCAGCCGGGACGTTCGGAGCGAGCAGTACTTC. Translating gives CASSRDVRSEQYF. Supplemented by reference TRBV11-2 and TRBJ2-7, the full variable domain reads EAGVAQSPRYKIIEKRQSVAFWCNPISGHATLYWYQQILGQGPKLLIQFQNNGVVDDSQLPKDRFSAERLKGVDSTLKIQPAKLEDSAVYLCASSRDVRSEQYFGPGTRLTVT.

This CDR3 is CASSSAPGAGYGYTF. The CDR3 DNA reads TGTGCCAGCAGTTCCGCCCCGGGGGCGGGGTATGGCTACACCTTC. The genes are TRBV28 and TRBJ1-2; D perhaps matches TRBD1 (6 bases). Germline lookup yields CDR1 MDHEN and CDR2 SYDVKM. This CDR3 comprises 15 residues. The V end was cut by 4 bases, the J end by 5 bases, with 17 bases between.

This chain uses TRBV7-3 with TRBJ2-2; TRBD2 aligns across 8 bases. Trimming at V came to 4 bases and at J to 6 bases, leaving 10 bases not matched to a gene. In germline, CDR1 is SGHTA, CDR2 FQGTGA. The CDR3 sequence is 16 residues long. In nucleotides, the CDR3 is TGTGCCAGCAGCTACACCCATCCAGCGGGGGCCGGGGAGCTGTTTTTT. It yields the protein CASSYTHPAGAGELFF.

This clone was seen a single time. This sequence joins TRBV2 and TRBJ1-2; 7 bases are shared with TRBD1. Germline lookup yields CDR1 SNHLY and CDR2 FYNNEI. V shed 7 bases and J 4 bases; nucleotides not matched to a gene: 9. The CDR3 spans 14 residues. The CDR3 spells CASNRDSLGYGYTF. CDR3 DNA: TGTGCCAGCAATCGGGACAGCCTTGGCTATGGCTACACCTTC.

This chain joins TRBV7-9 and TRBJ2-7; D may be TRBD2 (5 bases). The V and J ends lost 1 base and 1 base respectively, with 11 bases between them. This CDR3 is built from 15 residues. CDR1 is SEHNR and CDR2 is FQNEAQ in the germline V gene (reference sequence). The chain's CDR3 is CASSLGTTRSYEQYF. In nucleotides, the CDR3 is TGTGCCAGCAGCTTAGGGACCACTAGATCCTACGAGCAGTACTTC.

This sequence joins TRBV5-4 and TRBJ2-5; 8 bases map to TRBD1. Germline V gives CDR1 SGHNT, CDR2 YYREEE (reference sequence). V was clipped by 5 bases and J by 2 bases; unmatched bases: 8. The CDR3 is 15 residues long. The CDR3: CASRTGTGRQETQYF. The CDR3 DNA reads TGTGCCAGCAGAACCGGGACAGGCCGACAAGAGACCCAGTACTTC.

This chain connects TRBV30 to TRBJ2-1; D may correspond to TRBD1 or TRBD2 (5 bases each). This CDR3 is built from 13 residues. Germline V gene lookup returns CDR1 GTSNPN and CDR2 SVGIG (reference sequence). V lost 3 bases and J lost 10, with 16 bases in between. The chain's CDR3 is CAWRSTGLGEQFF. The CDR3 nucleotides read TGTGCCTGGAGATCCACAGGACTTGGGGAGCAGTTCTTC.

The chain has TRBV4-2 and TRBJ1-2; D might be TRBD1 (5 bases). CDR1 LGHNA and CDR2 YNFKEQ come from the germline V gene. Trimming stripped 0 bases from V and 5 bases from J, with 13 bases between. CDR3 length: 15 residues. The CDR3 nucleotides read TGTGCCAGCAGCCAAGATGGTAGCAGGGAGTATGGCTACACCTTC. Amino acids: CASSQDGSREYGYTF.

This clone showed up just once. CDR3 in amino acids: CASSRTSGGTYEQYF. CDR3 coding DNA: TGTGCCAGTAGTAGGACTAGCGGGGGGACCTACGAGCAGTACTTC. The chain uses TRBV19 and TRBJ2-7; 14 bases are a match to TRBD2. J was trimmed by 2 bases and V by 4 bases; bases with no gene match: 1. Germline CDR1 and CDR2: LNHDA and SQIVND (reference sequence). The CDR3 contains 15 residues.

V and J are TRBV9 and TRBJ2-2, with 15 bases matching TRBD2. V was pared by 2 bases and J by 7 bases, with 3 bases of the junction left unmatched. From germline, CDR1 is SGDLS and CDR2 YYNGEE. The CDR3 is made up of 16 amino acids. The CDR3 is CASSVGTSGGRGELFF. In DNA, the CDR3 is TGTGCCAGCAGCGTCGGGACTAGCGGGGGGCGCGGGGAGCTGTTTTTT.

The chain links TRBV6-1 to TRBJ2-1; 9 nucleotides match TRBD1. V shed 3 bases and J 1 base; nucleotides not matched to a gene: 1. Germline V gives CDR1 MNHNS, CDR2 SASEGT. The CDR3 is 15 amino acids. DNA for the CDR3: TGTGCCAGCAGTGAGGGGACAGGGTCCTACAATGAGCAGTTCTTC. Amino acids: CASSEGTGSYNEQFF.

This clone was seen more than once but under ten times. This sequence joins TRBV4-1 and TRBJ1-5, with a weak D call TRBD1 (6 bases). Germline V CDR1 and CDR2: MGHRA, YSYEKL. V lost 4 bases and J lost 5, with 15 bases in between. The CDR3 has 15 amino acids. CDR3 sequence (DNA): TGCGCCAGCAGCCGCTCAGGGGTCCGGGATCAGCCCCAGCATTTT. Its translation is CASSRSGVRDQPQHF.

The gene calls are TRBV7-8 and TRBJ1-3; D remains ambiguous. CDR3 length: 14 residues. Trimming left V 1 base short and J 1 base short, with 5 bases between. Germline CDR1 reads SGHVS; CDR2 reads FQNEAQ. The CDR3 bases are TGTGCCAGCAGCTTAGGGCTGTCTGGAAACACCATATATTTT. Translation: CASSLGLSGNTIYF.

The gene calls are TRBV29-1 and TRBJ1-1, with 9 nucleotides matching TRBD1. Germline-derived CDR1 and CDR2 are SQVTM and ANQGSEA. CDR3 length equals 14 residues. The V and J ends lost 7 bases and 2 bases, in that order; junction bases with no gene match: 8. This chain's CDR3 is CSASGGQGNTEAFF. The CDR3 bases are TGCAGCGCCTCGGGGGGACAGGGAAACACTGAAGCTTTCTTT.

The V gene is TRBV19, the J gene TRBJ1-2; D may be TRBD1 (6 bases). The germline V gene has CDR1 LNHDA and CDR2 SQIVND (reference sequence). The CDR3 extends over 13 amino acids. V lost 7 bases and J 3 bases, leaving 12 bases between the germline ends. In nucleotides, the CDR3 is TGTGCCAGTACGGACAGCAGAGACTATGGCTACACCTTC. Its translation is CASTDSRDYGYTF.

In DNA form, the CDR3 reads TGTGCCAGCAGCCAACGGACAGGGGGATACGAGCAGTACTTC. Its protein product is CASSQRTGGYEQYF. The J gene is TRBJ2-7, the V gene TRBV5-4; 10 bases agree with TRBD1. The CDR3 has 14 amino acids. Germline CDR1 is SGHNT and CDR2 is YYREEE (reference sequence). The J segment lost 4 bases and the V segment lost 4 bases, leaving 5 bases of the junction unmatched.

V gene TRBV5-1 combines with J gene TRBJ2-7, with D unclear. Per germline, CDR1 SGHRS and CDR2 YFSETQ. CDR3 length equals 13 residues. V was pared by 4 bases and J by 2 bases, with 10 bases between. The CDR3 region is CASSAQAAYEQYF. CDR3 DNA sequence: TGCGCCAGCAGCGCCCAGGCCGCCTACGAGCAGTACTTC.

The chain employs TRBV19 and TRBJ2-5, with TRBD2 identical over 7 bases. The CDR3 has 16 residues. Unmatched junction bases numbered 8, after V lost 2 bases and J lost 2 bases. Per the germline V gene, CDR1 is LNHDA and CDR2 is SQIVND (reference sequence). The CDR3 loop reads CASSIMASGAQETQYF. Written as DNA, the CDR3 is TGTGCCAGTAGTATAATGGCTAGCGGAGCGCAAGAGACCCAGTACTTC.